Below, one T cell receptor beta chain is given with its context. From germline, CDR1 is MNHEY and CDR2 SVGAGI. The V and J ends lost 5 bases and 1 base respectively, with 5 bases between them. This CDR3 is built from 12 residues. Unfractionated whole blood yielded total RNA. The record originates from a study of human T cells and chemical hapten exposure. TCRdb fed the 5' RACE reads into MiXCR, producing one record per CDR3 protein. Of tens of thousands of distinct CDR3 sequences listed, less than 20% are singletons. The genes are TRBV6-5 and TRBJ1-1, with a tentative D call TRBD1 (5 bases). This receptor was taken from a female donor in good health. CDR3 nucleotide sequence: TGTGCCAGCAGTGACAGGAACACTGAAGCTTTCTTT. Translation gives CASSDRNTEAFF.